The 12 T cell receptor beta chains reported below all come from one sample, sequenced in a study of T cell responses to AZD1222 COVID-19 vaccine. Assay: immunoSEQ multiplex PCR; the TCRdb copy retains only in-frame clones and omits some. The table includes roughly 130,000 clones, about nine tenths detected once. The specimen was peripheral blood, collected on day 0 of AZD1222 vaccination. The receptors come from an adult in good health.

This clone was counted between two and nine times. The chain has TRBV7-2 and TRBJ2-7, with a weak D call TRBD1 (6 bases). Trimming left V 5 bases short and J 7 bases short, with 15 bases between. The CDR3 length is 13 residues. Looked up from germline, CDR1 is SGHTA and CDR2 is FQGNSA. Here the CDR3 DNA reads TGTGCCAGCAGCCTGGGACATTCCGGAGAGCAGTACTTC. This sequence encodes CASSLGHSGEQYF.

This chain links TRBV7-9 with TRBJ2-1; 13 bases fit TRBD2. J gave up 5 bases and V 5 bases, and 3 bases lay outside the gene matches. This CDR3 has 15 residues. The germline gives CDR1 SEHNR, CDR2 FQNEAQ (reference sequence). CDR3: CASSPTSGGDNEQFF. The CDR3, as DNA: TGTGCCAGCAGCCCTACTAGCGGGGGGGACAATGAGCAGTTCTTC.

This chain's CDR3 is CASSEGTGNEQYF. DNA of the CDR3: TGCGCCAGCAGTGAGGGGACAGGAAACGAGCAGTACTTC. This rearrangement joins TRBV10-1 to TRBJ2-7; TRBD1 aligns across 8 bases. The germline gives CDR1 WNHNN, CDR2 SYGVQD (reference sequence). The CDR3 has 13 amino acids. V gave up 2 bases and J gave up 5 bases; unmatched junction bases: 2.

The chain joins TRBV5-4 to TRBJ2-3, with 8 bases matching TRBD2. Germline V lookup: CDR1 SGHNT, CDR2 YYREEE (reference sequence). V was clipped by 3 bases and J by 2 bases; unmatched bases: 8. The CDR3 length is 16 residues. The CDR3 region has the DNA TGTGCCAGCAGCTCCCCCCGCGGGGGGATCACAGATACGCAGTATTTT. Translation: CASSSPRGGITDTQYF.

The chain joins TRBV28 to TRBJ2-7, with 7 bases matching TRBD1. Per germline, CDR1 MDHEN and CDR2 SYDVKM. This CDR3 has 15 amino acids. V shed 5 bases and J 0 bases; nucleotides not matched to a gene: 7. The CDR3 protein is CASSLPGQSSYEQYF. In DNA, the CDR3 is TGTGCCAGCAGTCTACCGGGACAGAGCTCCTACGAGCAGTACTTC.

This chain's CDR3 is CASSINGGGLQETQYF. In DNA, the CDR3 is TGTGCCAGTAGTATAAACGGCGGTGGACTTCAAGAGACCCAGTACTTC. The chain joins TRBV19 to TRBJ2-5; tentatively, D is TRBD2 (5 bases). V shed 2 bases and J shed 2 bases, with 15 bases lying between them. Germline V gene sequence: CDR1 LNHDA, CDR2 SQIVND (reference sequence). CDR3 length: 16 residues. The full variable domain, completed using reference TRBV19 and TRBJ2-5, is DGGITQSPKYLFRKEGQNVTLSCEQNLNHDAMYWYRQDPGQGLRLIYYSQIVNDFQKGDIAEGYSVSREKKESFPLTVTSAQKNPTAFYLCASSINGGGLQETQYFGPGTRLLVL.

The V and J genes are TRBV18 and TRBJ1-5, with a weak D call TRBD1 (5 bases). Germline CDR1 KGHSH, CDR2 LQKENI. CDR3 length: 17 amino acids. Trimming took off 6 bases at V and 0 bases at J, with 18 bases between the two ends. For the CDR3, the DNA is TGTGCCAGCTCTACCTTTGGGTCAGGGTATAGCAATCAGCCCCAGCATTTT. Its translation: CASSTFGSGYSNQPQHF.

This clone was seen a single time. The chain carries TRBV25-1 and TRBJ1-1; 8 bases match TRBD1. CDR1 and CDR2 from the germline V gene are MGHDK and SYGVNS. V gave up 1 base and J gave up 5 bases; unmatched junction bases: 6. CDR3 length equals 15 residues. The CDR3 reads CASSESGQGPTEAFF. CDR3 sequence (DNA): TGTGCCAGCAGTGAATCAGGACAGGGTCCAACTGAAGCTTTCTTT.

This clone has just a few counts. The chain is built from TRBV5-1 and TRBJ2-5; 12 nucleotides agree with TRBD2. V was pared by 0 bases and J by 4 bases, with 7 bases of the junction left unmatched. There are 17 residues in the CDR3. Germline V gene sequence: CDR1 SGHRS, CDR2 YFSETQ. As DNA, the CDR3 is TGCGCCAGCAGCTTGGGACTAGCGGGAGTTGGGGGAGAGACCCAGTACTTC. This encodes CASSLGLAGVGGETQYF.

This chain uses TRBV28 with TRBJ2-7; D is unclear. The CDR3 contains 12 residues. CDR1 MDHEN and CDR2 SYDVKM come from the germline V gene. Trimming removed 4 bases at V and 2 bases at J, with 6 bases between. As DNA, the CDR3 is TGTGCCAGCAGTTCCACGACCTACGAGCAGTACTTC. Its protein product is CASSSTTYEQYF.

The CDR3 is CASIERTGALNTEAFF. The CDR3 nucleotides are TGTGCCAGCATCGAAAGGACAGGGGCTTTGAACACTGAAGCTTTCTTT. The V call is TRBV2, the J call TRBJ1-1, with 9 bases identical to TRBD1. Germline V gene data show CDR1 as SNHLY and CDR2 as FYNNEI. The CDR3 has 16 residues. The ends lost 7 bases at V and 0 bases at J; junction bases unmatched: 9.

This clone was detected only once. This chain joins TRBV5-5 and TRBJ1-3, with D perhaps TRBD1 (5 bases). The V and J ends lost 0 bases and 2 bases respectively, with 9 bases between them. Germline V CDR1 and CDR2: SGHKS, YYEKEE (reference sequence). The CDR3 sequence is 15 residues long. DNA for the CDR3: TGTGCCAGCAGCTTGGATCGGGGCACTGGAAACACCATATATTTT. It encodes CASSLDRGTGNTIYF.